A selection of T cell receptor beta chains follows, all from one sample in a study of cytomegalovirus exposure and HLA in healthy donors. The method was immunoSEQ multiplex PCR; TCRdb's version includes in-frame clones alone and lacks a portion of them. The sample has around 86,000 clones, 75% to 80% seen once. The source material was PBMCs. These receptors originate from a female donor in good health and CMV-seronegative. CDR3s include the opening cysteine and the closing phenylalanine or tryptophan. The order of the fields is V gene, J gene, D gene, clone size, CDR3 length, CDR3 DNA, CDR3 protein. A D gene is named only where the DNA matches it firmly. Only some rows state a clone size, as once, few, many or a class for expanded clones.

V: TRBV7-3; J: TRBJ2-7; D: TRBD1; size: once; length: 14; DNA: TGTGCCAGCAGCCCGGGACAGGGTGTTAGGGAGCAGTACTTC; CDR3: CASSPGQGVREQYF
V: TRBV6-5; J: TRBJ1-5; D: .; size: .; length: 14; DNA: TGTGCCAGCAGTACAGGGTATAGCAATCAGCCCCAGCATTTT; CDR3: CASSTGYSNQPQHF
V: TRBV18; J: TRBJ1-1; D: TRBD1; size: .; length: 15; DNA: TGTGCCAGCTCGCGAAACAGGGGTGAAGTTGCTGAAGCTTTCTTT; CDR3: CASSRNRGEVAEAFF
V: TRBV7-2; J: TRBJ2-3; D: .; size: .; length: 13; DNA: TGTGCCAGCAGCTTAGCGCAGGGGGGTACGCAGTATTTT; CDR3: CASSLAQGGTQYF
V: TRBV9; J: TRBJ1-1; D: TRBD1; size: .; length: 14; DNA: TGTGCCAGCAGCGTAGAAATGGGACAGGGGACGACTTTCTTT; CDR3: CASSVEMGQGTTFF
V: TRBV15; J: TRBJ1-6; D: .; size: .; length: 16; DNA: TGTGCCACCAGCAGAGATCTTCAGCGGGTTAATTCACCCCTCCACTTT; CDR3: CATSRDLQRVNSPLHF
V: TRBV29-1; J: TRBJ2-6; D: TRBD1; size: .; length: 14; DNA: TGCAGCGTTGGCACAGGGGCAGGGGCCAACGTCCTGACTTTC; CDR3: CSVGTGAGANVLTF
V: TRBV5-4; J: TRBJ2-7; D: .; size: once; length: 15; DNA: TGTGCCAGCAGCTTCGACGGGAGTACTGTCTACGAGCAGTACTTC; CDR3: CASSFDGSTVYEQYF
V: TRBV5-1; J: TRBJ1-5; D: TRBD1; size: few; length: 14; DNA: TGCGCCAGCAGCCCCGGACAGGTAAATCAGCCCCAGCATTTT; CDR3: CASSPGQVNQPQHF
V: TRBV2; J: TRBJ2-2; D: .; size: .; length: 12; DNA: TGTGCCAGCAGGTCGACGGGCGGGGAGCTGTTTTTT; CDR3: CASRSTGGELFF
V: TRBV19; J: TRBJ1-1; D: TRBD1; size: .; length: 19; DNA: TGTGCCAGTAGTATACAGCGGGTTGCGGACAGGAATAGAGGCACTGAAGCTTTCTTT; CDR3: CASSIQRVADRNRGTEAFF
V: TRBV5-1; J: TRBJ2-5; D: .; size: .; length: 15; DNA: TGCGCCAGCAGCCAAAACGGACAGGGAGGGGAGACCCAGTACTTC; CDR3: CASSQNGQGGETQYF
V: TRBV7-2; J: TRBJ2-6; D: TRBD1; size: .; length: 16; DNA: TGTGCCAGCAGCTTGACAGGGAGCTCTGGGGCCAACGTCCTGACTTTC; CDR3: CASSLTGSSGANVLTF
V: TRBV28; J: TRBJ2-1; D: TRBD2; size: .; length: 19; DNA: TGTGCCAGCAGTTTATATGCGGCTGGACTAGTTGGGGAATACAATGAGCAGTTCTTC; CDR3: CASSLYAAGLVGEYNEQFF
V: TRBV19; J: TRBJ2-3; D: TRBD2; size: .; length: 17; DNA: TGTGCCAGTAGTCCCCTGGGAGGGAGGGGTAGCACAGATACGCAGTATTTT; CDR3: CASSPLGGRGSTDTQYF
V: TRBV10-3; J: TRBJ2-7; D: .; size: .; length: 13; DNA: TGTGCCATCAGTGCGGCCGGAGCCTACGAGCAGTACTTC; CDR3: CAISAAGAYEQYF
V: TRBV5-1; J: TRBJ2-3; D: .; size: once; length: 16; DNA: TGCGCCAGCAGCTTGTCTGCCGGGGTGATTGCAGATACGCAGTATTTT; CDR3: CASSLSAGVIADTQYF
V: TRBV27; J: TRBJ1-5; D: TRBD1; size: .; length: 13; DNA: TGTGCCAGCCAACAGGGGATGAGTCAGCCCCAGCATTTT; CDR3: CASQQGMSQPQHF
V: TRBV6-5; J: TRBJ1-1; D: TRBD1; size: .; length: 16; DNA: TGTGCCAGCAGTTACTCAGGGGGCGCCCTGAACACTGAAGCTTTCTTT; CDR3: CASSYSGGALNTEAFF
V: TRBV30; J: TRBJ1-5; D: TRBD1; size: .; length: 14; DNA: TGTGCCTGGAGCCGGGGACAGGGGAATCAGCCCCAGCATTTT; CDR3: CAWSRGQGNQPQHF
V: TRBV6-1; J: TRBJ2-3; D: .; size: .; length: 14; DNA: TGTGCCAGCAGTGCTGGTAGAAGCACAGATACGCAGTATTTT; CDR3: CASSAGRSTDTQYF
V: TRBV6-1; J: TRBJ2-3; D: TRBD2; size: few; length: 15; DNA: TGTGCCAGCCGTCGACTAGCGGGAGATCGAGATACGCAGTATTTT; CDR3: CASRRLAGDRDTQYF
V: TRBV7-2; J: TRBJ2-1; D: TRBD2; size: .; length: 15; DNA: TGTGCCAGCAGCCTAGCGGTGAGCTCCTACAATGAGCAGTTCTTC; CDR3: CASSLAVSSYNEQFF
V: TRBV5-1; J: TRBJ2-1; D: .; size: .; length: 15; DNA: TGCGCCAGCAGCGCAGGACAGAGCTCCTACAATGAGCAGTTCTTC; CDR3: CASSAGQSSYNEQFF
V: TRBV28; J: TRBJ2-2; D: .; size: .; length: 15; DNA: TGTGCCAGCAGTTTCCAACAGGGAAGGACCGGGGAGCTGTTTTTT; CDR3: CASSFQQGRTGELFF
V: TRBV30; J: TRBJ1-3; D: .; size: .; length: 14; DNA: TGTGCCTGGAGTCCCGTGTTATCTGGAAACACCATATATTTT; CDR3: CAWSPVLSGNTIYF
V: TRBV7-9; J: TRBJ1-6; D: TRBD1; size: few; length: 14; DNA: TGTGCCAGCAGCTTACCAGGGGGGTCTTCACCCCTCCACTTT; CDR3: CASSLPGGSSPLHF
V: TRBV14; J: TRBJ1-3; D: .; size: .; length: 14; DNA: TGTGCCAGCAGCCAAGCAGGGTTCGGAAACACCATATATTTT; CDR3: CASSQAGFGNTIYF
V: TRBV9; J: TRBJ1-1; D: .; size: .; length: 13; DNA: TGTGCCAGCAGCTACCGGACAGCCTGTGAAGCTTTCTTT; CDR3: CASSYRTACEAFF
V: TRBV11-3; J: TRBJ2-2; D: TRBD1; size: .; length: 17; DNA: TGTGCCAGCAGCTTAGATCGGGGACAGGGACACACCGGGGAGCTGTTTTTT; CDR3: CASSLDRGQGHTGELFF
V: TRBV7-9; J: TRBJ2-1; D: TRBD2; size: .; length: 13; DNA: TGTGCCAGCAGCTTACTAGCGGGGGCGGAGCAGTTCTTC; CDR3: CASSLLAGAEQFF
V: TRBV9; J: TRBJ2-5; D: TRBD1; size: .; length: 16; DNA: TGTGCCAGCAGCGACCAGAATACAGGGGAGAGAAAGACCCAGTACTTC; CDR3: CASSDQNTGERKTQYF
V: TRBV18; J: TRBJ1-3; D: .; size: .; length: 18; DNA: TGTGCCAGCTCACCAGCCGGCGATGGACAACACTCTGGAAACACCATATATTTT; CDR3: CASSPAGDGQHSGNTIYF
V: TRBV13; J: TRBJ1-4; D: TRBD1; size: many; length: 15; DNA: TGTGCCAGCAGCTCCCAGGGGGAAACTAATGAAAAACTGTTTTTT; CDR3: CASSSQGETNEKLFF
V: TRBV6-5; J: TRBJ2-1; D: TRBD2; size: .; length: 15; DNA: TGTGCCAGCAGGGGGATAGCGGGGGAGAACAATGAGCAGTTCTTC; CDR3: CASRGIAGENNEQFF
V: TRBV4-3; J: TRBJ2-2; D: TRBD2; size: .; length: 16; DNA: TGCGCCAGCAGCCAAGATCCTAGCGGGATCACCGGGGAGCTGTTTTTT; CDR3: CASSQDPSGITGELFF
V: TRBV7-9; J: TRBJ1-6; D: TRBD1; size: few; length: 15; DNA: TGTGCCAGCAGCTTAATCGGCAGGGGGCATTCACCCCTCCACTTT; CDR3: CASSLIGRGHSPLHF
V: TRBV29-1; J: TRBJ2-1; D: TRBD2; size: .; length: 17; DNA: TGCAGCGTTGAAGATCGAGGGACTAGCGACTCCTACAATGAGCAGTTCTTC; CDR3: CSVEDRGTSDSYNEQFF
V: TRBV5-1; J: TRBJ2-5; D: TRBD1; size: .; length: 15; DNA: TGCGCCAGCAGCCGTCTTGGGACAGGGCTAGAGACCCAGTACTTC; CDR3: CASSRLGTGLETQYF
V: TRBV19; J: TRBJ1-1; D: .; size: .; length: 12; DNA: TGTGCCAGTTCCAGGGTGAACACTGAAGCTTTCTTT; CDR3: CASSRVNTEAFF
V: TRBV30; J: TRBJ1-2; D: .; size: .; length: 16; DNA: TGTGCCTGGAGAAGGCCAGGGAATGCCCCTGCTTATGGCTACACCTTC; CDR3: CAWRRPGNAPAYGYTF
V: TRBV7-3; J: TRBJ2-3; D: TRBD2; size: .; length: 17; DNA: TGTGCCAGCAGCCAAGGACTAGCGGGGGGGAAGGCAGATACGCAGTATTTT; CDR3: CASSQGLAGGKADTQYF
V: TRBV10-1; J: TRBJ2-1; D: TRBD1; size: .; length: 15; DNA: TGCGCCAGCAGTGAGGGCAGGGGGCGCGACTATGAGCAGTTCTTC; CDR3: CASSEGRGRDYEQFF
V: TRBV15; J: TRBJ1-1; D: .; size: .; length: 13; DNA: TGTGCCACCAGCCGGGGGGGGAACACTGAAGCTTTCTTT; CDR3: CATSRGGNTEAFF
V: TRBV29-1; J: TRBJ1-1; D: .; size: .; length: 16; DNA: TGCAGCGCCGGGGCATCGACAGGAGCTTTGAACACTGAAGCTTTCTTT; CDR3: CSAGASTGALNTEAFF
V: TRBV2; J: TRBJ2-3; D: TRBD1; size: .; length: 15; DNA: TGTGCCAGCAGCGCCGGGACAGGTGGTACAGATACGCAGTATTTT; CDR3: CASSAGTGGTDTQYF
V: TRBV30; J: TRBJ2-7; D: .; size: .; length: 14; DNA: TGTGCCTGGCCCCCAAGGGTAGGACACTACGAGCAGTACTTC; CDR3: CAWPPRVGHYEQYF
V: TRBV29-1; J: TRBJ1-2; D: .; size: .; length: 12; DNA: TGCAGCGTTGAAACAGGGAGCTATGGCTACACCTTC; CDR3: CSVETGSYGYTF
V: TRBV27; J: TRBJ2-7; D: TRBD2; size: few; length: 15; DNA: TGTGCCAGCAGTTTACTAGCGGGAAGCTCCTACGAGCAGTACTTC; CDR3: CASSLLAGSSYEQYF
V: TRBV27; J: TRBJ1-6; D: TRBD1; size: .; length: 12; DNA: TGTGCCAGCAGGAACAGGGGGGGCACCCTCCACTTT; CDR3: CASRNRGGTLHF
V: TRBV14; J: TRBJ2-3; D: TRBD2; size: once; length: 15; DNA: TGTGCCAGCAGCCCCATAGCGGGGGGGCCAGATACGCAGTATTTT; CDR3: CASSPIAGGPDTQYF
V: TRBV28; J: TRBJ1-1; D: TRBD1; size: .; length: 14; DNA: TGTGCCAGCAGTTTTCCGGGACAGCACGCACAGTTCTTCTTT; CDR3: CASSFPGQHAQFFF
V: TRBV27; J: TRBJ2-7; D: TRBD1; size: .; length: 15; DNA: TGTGCCAGCAGTTCCCGGGGGACAGGCTCCTACGAGCAGTACTTC; CDR3: CASSSRGTGSYEQYF
V: TRBV29-1; J: TRBJ2-1; D: TRBD1; size: .; length: 16; DNA: TGCAGCGTCCACCGGACCGGGACAGGGATCCGGAATGAGCAGTTCTTC; CDR3: CSVHRTGTGIRNEQFF
V: TRBV15; J: TRBJ2-7; D: .; size: .; length: 16; DNA: TGTGCCACCAGCGATATCGGGACAAGCCTCACCTACGAGCAGTACTTC; CDR3: CATSDIGTSLTYEQYF
V: TRBV5-1; J: TRBJ2-7; D: TRBD2; size: .; length: 15; DNA: TGCGCCAGCTCGAGGGCACTAGCGGTTGACTACGAGCAGTACTTC; CDR3: CASSRALAVDYEQYF
V: TRBV5-1; J: TRBJ1-1; D: .; size: .; length: 12; DNA: TGCGCCAGCAGTGGAGCAGGGGACGAAGCTTTCTTT; CDR3: CASSGAGDEAFF
V: TRBV11-2; J: TRBJ2-2; D: .; size: .; length: 16; DNA: TGTGCCAGCAGCCCTAACGGACAGAGTCCAACCGGGGAGCTGTTTTTT; CDR3: CASSPNGQSPTGELFF
V: TRBV19; J: TRBJ1-2; D: .; size: .; length: 13; DNA: TGTGCCAGTCATTCAATCTCAGGGGTGGAGTACACCTTC; CDR3: CASHSISGVEYTF